A selection of T cell receptor beta chains follows, all from one sample in a study of blood T cell repertoires in COVID-19. Produced via immunoSEQ multiplex PCR; TCRdb's table is partial and in-frame only. The sample carries roughly 260,000 clones, approximately 90% recorded once. The sequenced material came from peripheral blood. The receptors stem from a woman between 35 and 50 years old with acute or convalescent COVID-19. The CDR3 runs from the conserved cysteine through the conserved F or W. D genes are given only for firm matches. Expanded clones are given a class, and other clones once, few, many or no size at all.

V,size,D,J,DNA,CDR3
TRBV5-6,-,-,TRBJ2-2,TGTGCCAGCAGTAGAGACAGCAACACCGGGGAGCTGTTTTTT,CASSRDSNTGELFF
TRBV4-2,-,-,TRBJ2-5,TGTGCCAGCAGTCAAGACGTACGCGGGGGCTCTCAAGAGACCCAGTACTTC,CASSQDVRGGSQETQYF
TRBV30,-,TRBD1,TRBJ2-5,TGTGCCTGGGGAGCAGGGGGTCAAAAGACCCAGTACTTC,CAWGAGGQKTQYF
TRBV27,-,TRBD1,TRBJ1-5,TGTGCCAGCAGCCGGCTCAATCCGGGACAGAGCCTTAGCAATCAGCCCCAGCATTTT,CASSRLNPGQSLSNQPQHF
TRBV5-1,-,TRBD1,TRBJ2-3,TGCGCCAGCAGCTCACAGGGGATGGGGCCAGATACGCAGTATTTT,CASSSQGMGPDTQYF
TRBV28,once,TRBD1,TRBJ1-2,TGTGCCAGCAGTTTACCCGGACAGGGGGCGAGGGGCTACACCTTC,CASSLPGQGARGYTF
TRBV6-5,-,-,TRBJ1-1,TGTGCCAGCAGTTACTCGTCAGTTTCCGCCGGACAAGGAGCTTTCTTT,CASSYSSVSAGQGAFF
TRBV24-1,-,TRBD1,TRBJ2-1,TGTGCCACCAGGGGACAGGGCCCCCCCAATGAGCAGTTCTTC,CATRGQGPPNEQFF
TRBV7-9,-,-,TRBJ2-4,TGTGCCAGCAGCTCCGGGGTCAAAAACATTCAGTACTTC,CASSSGVKNIQYF
TRBV5-6,-,TRBD1,TRBJ1-1,TGTGCCAGCAGCTTTGGGGACAGCCCGGAAGCTTTCTTT,CASSFGDSPEAFF
TRBV18,-,TRBD1,TRBJ1-2,TGTGCCAGCTCACCCGGACAGGGGGCTAACTATGGCTACACCTTC,CASSPGQGANYGYTF
TRBV5-1,once,TRBD1,TRBJ1-3,TGCGCCAGCAGCCTACAGGGGAACTCTGGAAACACCATATATTTT,CASSLQGNSGNTIYF
TRBV10-1,-,-,TRBJ2-3,TGCGCCAGCAGTGATCGACAGAGGTTTAGCACAGATACGCAGTATTTT,CASSDRQRFSTDTQYF
TRBV27,few,-,TRBJ1-6,TGTGCCAGCAGTTTATCGTGGTCAGGGACCTATAATTCACCCCTCCACTTT,CASSLSWSGTYNSPLHF
TRBV2,-,TRBD1,TRBJ2-3,TGTGCCAGCAGTAGCCGACAGGGCATCACAGATACGCAGTATTTT,CASSSRQGITDTQYF
TRBV9,-,-,TRBJ1-2,TGTGCCAGCAGCCCAGGGACAACGAGGGGCTACACCTTC,CASSPGTTRGYTF
TRBV6-5,-,-,TRBJ2-3,TGTGCCAGCAGACGCCTAGGGGGGGTCACAGATACGCAGTATTTT,CASRRLGGVTDTQYF
TRBV6-5,-,TRBD2,TRBJ2-1,TGTGCCAGCAGTCGGGGGGGCAGTCTAAATGAGCAGTTCTTC,CASSRGGSLNEQFF
TRBV28,once,TRBD2,TRBJ2-2,TGTGCCAGCAGCCGGGGGGGGGCGGACACCGGGGAGCTGTTTTTT,CASSRGGADTGELFF
TRBV6-1,-,-,TRBJ2-3,TGTGCCAGCAGTGAATTCCCCGGACAGAGCACAGATACGCAGTATTTT,CASSEFPGQSTDTQYF
TRBV19,-,-,TRBJ1-2,TGTGCCAGTAGTATAGGAGATTCGGGAATGGTCTATGGCTACACCTTC,CASSIGDSGMVYGYTF
TRBV5-1,-,TRBD2,TRBJ2-1,TGCGCCAGCAGCTTGGGCCGAAGTAGCGGGGGGTATGAGCAGTTCTTC,CASSLGRSSGGYEQFF
TRBV5-4,-,TRBD1,TRBJ2-2,TGTGCCAGCAGCAGATCGACAGGGGCGGACACCGGGGAGCTGTTTTTT,CASSRSTGADTGELFF
TRBV5-1,-,TRBD1,TRBJ1-1,TGCGCCAGCAGCAGACAGGGGACAGGTAGGTCGAACACTGAAGCTTTCTTT,CASSRQGTGRSNTEAFF
TRBV9,-,-,TRBJ1-1,TGTGCCAGCAGCGGACTCACGGCAGGGAGGGGCACTGAAGCTTTCTTT,CASSGLTAGRGTEAFF
TRBV14,-,-,TRBJ1-1,TGTGCCAGCAGCCAAGATAATTGGGGGGAGGGCACTGAAGCTTTCTTT,CASSQDNWGEGTEAFF
TRBV29-1,-,TRBD1,TRBJ2-1,TGCAGCGTGCGGGACAGGGGCTACAATGAGCAGTTCTTC,CSVRDRGYNEQFF
TRBV7-2,-,-,TRBJ2-5,TGTGCCAGCAGTATCGGGGGAGCGCTGGAGACCCAGTACTTC,CASSIGGALETQYF
TRBV6-6,-,-,TRBJ1-5,TGTGCCAGCAGTCAAGGGAGTCAGCCCCAGCATTTT,CASSQGSQPQHF
TRBV29-1,-,TRBD1,TRBJ1-2,TGCAGCGACGCGGACAGGGGGCTAGGCTACACCTTC,CSDADRGLGYTF
TRBV7-6,-,TRBD1,TRBJ2-1,TGTGCCAGCAGCTCGAAACAGGGGGGTAGGTCCTACAATGAGCAGTTCTTC,CASSSKQGGRSYNEQFF